A single sample gave rise to the 20 T cell receptor beta chains below, sequenced in a study of naive and memory T cell subsets. Study-level results: A few larger clonotypes appeared in naive repertoires, especially CD8, possibly memory cells re-expressing CD45RA.

Two oligonucleotides, mixed equimolar, formed the beta constant-region primer covering TRBC1 and TRBC2. Nested alpha and beta constant-region primers with the SP2 primer drove four PCR rounds on ligated cDNA. MiXCR was run by TCRdb on the UMI-ligation and nested PCR reads, yielding one entry per CDR3 protein. The data contain over 110,000 distinct CDR3 sequences, 15% to 25% of them singletons. No antigens are known for them. The sequencing input was naive CD8+ T cells from blood. Every receptor here comes from a human donor in good health.

This clonotype was seen a handful of times. The V and J genes are TRBV5-5 and TRBJ2-4, with TRBD2 identical over 7 bases. V gave up 4 bases and J gave up 10 bases; unmatched junction bases: 8. Germline CDR1 is SGHKS and CDR2 is YYEKEE (reference sequence). The CDR3 loop spans 13 amino acids. In nucleotides, the CDR3 is TGTGCCAGCAGCCCTGGGGGGGTCCGAATTCAGTACTTC. Translation: CASSPGGVRIQYF.

This clonotype was counted many times. The chain links TRBV5-4 to TRBJ2-5, with TRBD1 matching over 9 bases. The CDR3 length is 13 residues. The V gene end was trimmed by 3 bases and the J gene end by 3 bases; junction bases not matched to a gene: 0. Germline assignment: CDR1 SGHNT and CDR2 YYREEE (reference sequence). The CDR3 reads CASSWDREETQYF. The CDR3 DNA reads as TGTGCCAGCAGCTGGGACAGGGAAGAGACCCAGTACTTC.

This clonotype appeared many times. The V and J genes are TRBV19 and TRBJ2-5, with D perhaps matching TRBD1 (6 bases). Germline V gives CDR1 LNHDA, CDR2 SQIVND (reference sequence). CDR3 length: 14 residues. V shed 3 bases and J shed 5 bases, with 13 bases lying between them. The CDR3 loop reads CASSIGQGYETQYF. The CDR3 region has the DNA TGTGCCAGTAGTATTGGGCAGGGGTACGAGACCCAGTACTTC.

The V gene is TRBV29-1, the J gene TRBJ2-5; 8 bases map to TRBD1. The germline V gene has CDR1 SQVTM and CDR2 ANQGSEA. This CDR3 spans 13 amino acids. The ends lost 7 bases at V and 8 bases at J; junction bases unmatched: 12. This CDR3 reads CSAKGGQGVTQYF. CDR3 coding DNA: TGCAGCGCGAAGGGAGGACAGGGAGTAACCCAGTACTTC.

This clonotype showed up just a few times. V is TRBV29-1 and J is TRBJ2-7; D is perhaps TRBD1 (6 bases). There are 15 residues in the CDR3. Germline CDR1 and CDR2: SQVTM and ANQGSEA. Trimming took 6 bases from V and 0 from J, leaving 18 bases between them. Here the CDR3 reads CSVDTGHSTSYEQYF. The CDR3 coding sequence is TGCAGCGTCGACACGGGACACAGTACCTCCTACGAGCAGTACTTC.

This clonotype came up many times. CDR3 DNA: TGTGCCAGCAGCATAGACAGGGGGCGATCCTACGAGCAGTACTTC. This sequence encodes CASSIDRGRSYEQYF. V usage is TRBV7-9 and J usage is TRBJ2-7, with TRBD1 identical over 10 bases. CDR3 length: 15 amino acids. V gave up 5 bases and J gave up 1 base; unmatched junction bases: 5. Germline values: CDR1 SEHNR, CDR2 FQNEAQ (reference sequence).

This clonotype was seen more than once but under ten times. This rearrangement joins TRBV9 to TRBJ1-4; tentatively, D is TRBD1 (5 bases). V lost 3 bases, J lost 1 base, and 19 bases lay in between. This CDR3 region has 18 residues. The germline CDR1 and CDR2 sequences are SGDLS and YYNGEE. CDR3 nucleotide sequence: TGTGCCAGCAGCGAAGACCAGGTTTGGCAGGGAACTAATGAAAAACTGTTTTTT. Translating it yields CASSEDQVWQGTNEKLFF.

V usage is TRBV20-1 and J usage is TRBJ2-2; no clear D gene. Germline lookup yields CDR1 DFQATT and CDR2 SNEGSKA (reference sequence). Trimming left V 6 bases short and J 4 bases short, with 9 bases between. This CDR3 has 12 amino acids. CDR3 sequence: CSAELITGELFF. The CDR3 DNA follows: TGCAGTGCGGAACTAATCACCGGGGAGCTGTTTTTT.

This clonotype was detected a few times. This chain connects TRBV6-5 to TRBJ2-3; 13 bases are shared with TRBD2. Germline trimming cut 4 bases from V and 2 bases from J; bases unmatched to any gene: 6. The CDR3 covers 17 residues. CDR1 is MNHEY and CDR2 is SVGAGI in the germline V gene. The CDR3 DNA follows: TGTGCCAGCAGTTTTACTAGCGGGAGGGCCTACACAGATACGCAGTATTTT. It is translated as CASSFTSGRAYTDTQYF.

This chain connects TRBV25-1 to TRBJ1-2; D might be TRBD1 (5 bases). Between the trimmed V and J ends, which lost 9 bases and 4 bases, there was a span of 12 bases. Looked up from germline, CDR1 is MGHDK and CDR2 is SYGVNS. CDR3 length: 12 residues. The CDR3 here is CASSRGVYGYTF. In DNA form, the CDR3 reads TGTGCCAGTTCTAGGGGCGTCTATGGCTACACCTTC.

The sample holds a few counts of this clonotype. This sequence joins TRBV6-6 and TRBJ2-3; D may be TRBD1 (8 bases). Germline V lookup: CDR1 MNHNY, CDR2 SVGAGI (reference sequence). Between the trimmed V and J ends, which lost 7 bases and 1 base, there was a span of 15 bases. CDR3 length: 15 amino acids. CDR3 amino acids: CASTWTGRGTDTQYF. The CDR3 DNA reads as TGTGCCAGCACCTGGACAGGGAGGGGCACAGATACGCAGTATTTT.

The genes are TRBV12-3 or TRBV12-4 and TRBJ2-5; no clear D gene. This CDR3 region has 13 residues. Deletions cut 3 bases from V and 5 bases from J, with 10 bases between. CDR3: CASSFVGRETQYF. CDR3 in DNA: TGTGCCAGCAGTTTCGTAGGACGGGAGACCCAGTACTTC.

The chain couples TRBV27 to TRBJ2-7; 9 positions match TRBD1. The CDR3 is 16 amino acids. With V trimmed by 8 bases and J by 3 bases, 14 bases remained unmatched. The germline V gene has CDR1 MNHEY and CDR2 SMNVEV (reference sequence). This CDR3 reads CASGLLGGTGNYEQYF. The DNA of the CDR3 is TGTGCCAGCGGACTGTTGGGGGGGACAGGGAACTACGAGCAGTACTTC.

The chain links TRBV9 to TRBJ2-3; D assignment may be TRBD1 or TRBD2 (5 bases each). V was pared by 4 bases and J by 5 bases, with 17 bases between. This CDR3 region has 15 residues. Germline lookup yields CDR1 SGDLS and CDR2 YYNGEE. CDR3 bases: TGTGCCAGCAGCTCAGACAGCGGATCAGGAGATACGCAGTATTTT. It is translated as CASSSDSGSGDTQYF.

The chain joins TRBV12-3 or TRBV12-4 to TRBJ2-1; the D is unclear. The CDR3 is 15 residues long. V lost 5 bases and J lost 8, with 19 bases in between. CDR3 sequence reads: CASSPPGRGVDEQFF. CDR3 DNA sequence: TGTGCCAGCAGTCCCCCAGGCCGAGGCGTCGATGAGCAGTTCTTC.

This clonotype was picked up a small number of times. The chain carries TRBV7-9 and TRBJ2-2, with TRBD2 as a possible D gene (5 bases). Germline assignment: CDR1 SEHNR and CDR2 FQNEAQ (reference sequence). The CDR3 is 16 residues long. V was clipped by 5 bases and J by 2 bases, with 15 bases between them. CDR3 bases: TGTGCCAGCAGCCCAGAGAAGCGGCAAAACACCGGGGAGCTGTTTTTT. It encodes CASSPEKRQNTGELFF.

This clonotype was found a few times. The V gene is TRBV6-2 or TRBV6-3, the J gene TRBJ1-1; no reliable D call. Germline CDR1 and CDR2: MNHEY and SVGEGT. Trimming took off 6 bases at V and 1 base at J, with 12 bases between the two ends. This CDR3 is built from 14 residues. CDR3 loop: CASSPHGRNTEAFF. The CDR3 nucleotides are TGTGCCAGCAGCCCCCACGGGAGGAACACTGAAGCTTTCTTT.

This clonotype was found a few times. The CDR3 here is CASSLGQGWGGSNQPQHF. In DNA form, the CDR3 reads TGTGCCAGCAGTTTAGGCCAGGGTTGGGGCGGAAGCAATCAGCCCCAGCATTTT. The V gene is TRBV28, the J gene TRBJ1-5; D may be TRBD1 (5 bases). The CDR3 is 18 amino acids. Trimming removed 2 bases from V and 1 base from J, with 18 bases in between. Germline V lookup: CDR1 MDHEN, CDR2 SYDVKM.

The genes are TRBV29-1 and TRBJ1-4; 7 nucleotides line up with TRBD1. This CDR3 comprises 13 residues. The V segment lost 3 bases and the J segment 7 bases; nucleotides outside the gene matches: 5. The germline CDR1 and CDR2 sequences are SQVTM and ANQGSEA. This CDR3 is CSVDQGVGEKLFF. As DNA, the CDR3 is TGCAGCGTTGATCAGGGGGTGGGTGAAAAACTGTTTTTT. The variable domain in full, completed from reference TRBV29-1 and TRBJ1-4, reads SAVISQKPSRDICQRGTSLTIQCQVDSQVTMMFWYRQQPGQSLTLIATANQGSEATYESGFVIDKFPISRPNLTFSTLTVSNMSPEDSSIYLCSVDQGVGEKLFFGSGTQLSVL.

A few counts support this clonotype. This rearrangement joins TRBV6-5 to TRBJ1-1; 7 bases are shared with TRBD1. J gave up 8 bases and V 6 bases, and 6 bases lay outside the gene matches. Per germline, CDR1 MNHEY and CDR2 SVGAGI. The CDR3 is 12 amino acids. The CDR3 reads CASRRQGGEAFF. CDR3 bases: TGTGCCAGCAGAAGACAGGGAGGGGAAGCTTTCTTT.